This T cell receptor (beta chain) was sequenced for a study of blood T cell repertoires in COVID-19. About the study: Samples came from the United States, Italy and Spain, spanning acute and convalescent COVID-19.

The ends lost 5 bases at V and 2 bases at J; junction bases unmatched: 6. Germline V gene data show CDR1 as MNHEY and CDR2 as SMNVEV (reference sequence). The CDR3 runs 16 residues. Repertoires were generated with immunoSEQ multiplex PCR, while TCRdb's copy carries only in-frame clones and drops some. The sample has under 350,000 clones, around 78% seen once. The chain carries TRBV27 and TRBJ2-3; 11 bases line up with TRBD2. The sequence was collected from a man aged 60 to 75 who had recovered from COVID-19. The sequencing sample was made of peripheral blood. As DNA, the CDR3 is TGTGCCAGCAGTGGATTGGGACTAGCGGACACAGATACGCAGTATTTT. Translated, it gives CASSGLGLADTDTQYF.